The 20 T cell receptor beta chains below all came from one sample that was sequenced in a study of Ad26.COV2.S vaccination and SARS-CoV-2 variants. Treatment indicated: roughly 19 received Ad26.COV2.S at low or high dose, single or two shots; 5 received placebo; per-sample allocation not given. Following the first vaccine or placebo injection, samples were taken on day 63. Clones were sequenced by immunoSEQ multiplex PCR, and TCRdb holds only the in-frame ones, with some missing. The top ten hold around a tenth of the sample, which has some 250,000 clones, approximately 87% seen once. Sample: peripheral blood, taken in a trial of Ad26.COV2.S vaccine versus placebo. Receptor source: a person aged 18-60 years who received the Ad26.COV2.S COVID-19 vaccine or a placebo.

V is TRBV3-1 (or the pseudogene TRBV3-2) and J is TRBJ2-5; TRBD2 matches at 14 bases. This CDR3 is 16 amino acids long. Germline CDR1 is LGHDT and CDR2 is YNNKEL (reference sequence). The junction had 7 bases not matched to a gene; V was cut back by 6 bases and J by 4 bases. The CDR3 loop is CASRRGTSGGRETQYF. CDR3 nucleotide sequence: TGTGCCAGCAGACGGGGGACTAGCGGGGGTAGAGAGACCCAGTACTTC.

This clone occurred once. The chain links TRBV6-2 or TRBV6-3 to TRBJ1-2, with TRBD1 matching 8 bases. CDR1 MNHEY and CDR2 SVGEGT come from the germline V gene. The CDR3 sequence is 15 residues long. V shed 4 bases and J 3 bases; nucleotides not matched to a gene: 7. The CDR3 loop is CASSSDRGGDYGYTF. CDR3 DNA: TGTGCCAGCAGTTCCGACAGGGGAGGCGACTATGGCTACACCTTC.

The V call is TRBV25-1, the J call TRBJ1-2; D remains ambiguous. The CDR3 sequence is 14 residues long. The germline V gene has CDR1 MGHDK and CDR2 SYGVNS. V was trimmed by 1 base and J by 8 bases, leaving 14 bases between them. The CDR3 nucleotides are TGTGCCAGCAGTGAATCATCCCGGACCCAAGGCTACACCTTC. Its protein is CASSESSRTQGYTF.

The J gene is TRBJ2-4, the V gene TRBV6-5; TRBD2 matches at 7 bases. Germline CDR1 MNHEY, CDR2 SVGAGI. Unmatched junction bases numbered 10, after V lost 11 bases and J lost 3 bases. The CDR3 contains 14 residues. The CDR3 spells CAVLMGGGKNIQYF. The CDR3, as DNA: TGTGCCGTTTTGATGGGGGGGGGCAAAAACATTCAGTACTTC.

The V and J genes are TRBV11-2 and TRBJ2-7; possible D gene TRBD2, 6 bases. Germline CDR1 is SGHAT and CDR2 is FQNNGV. Trimming took 1 base from V and 6 from J, leaving 16 bases between them. The CDR3 contains 15 residues. CDR3 in amino acids: CASSLARQGLGEQYF. CDR3 coding DNA: TGTGCCAGCAGCTTAGCTCGCCAGGGACTCGGCGAGCAGTACTTC.

This chain links TRBV12-3 or TRBV12-4 with TRBJ2-5, with D unresolved. This CDR3 contains 12 residues. V lost 3 bases and J 8 bases, leaving 10 bases between the germline ends. The CDR3 loop is CASSLNRLTQYF. In DNA form, the CDR3 reads TGTGCCAGCAGTTTGAATAGACTCACCCAGTACTTC.

This chain joins TRBV24-1 and TRBJ2-5, with 12 positions matching TRBD2. Germline trimming cut 2 bases from V and 9 bases from J; bases unmatched to any gene: 15. The CDR3 length is 18 residues. Germline assignment: CDR1 KGHDR and CDR2 SFDVKD. This CDR3 reads CATSDSLTSGGPQGAQYF. The CDR3 bases are TGTGCCACCAGTGATTCACTTACTAGCGGGGGGCCCCAGGGGGCCCAGTACTTC.

This rearrangement joins TRBV9 to TRBJ2-3; D not certain. This CDR3 has 16 residues. Trimming shortened V by 4 bases and J by 0 bases, and 15 bases separated the two germline ends. The germline V gene encodes CDR1 SGDLS and CDR2 YYNGEE. The CDR3 loop reads CASSPYAGRSTDTQYF. Written as DNA, the CDR3 is TGTGCCAGCAGCCCCTATGCTGGCAGAAGCACAGATACGCAGTATTTT.

This clone has only a few counts. The chain uses TRBV10-3 and TRBJ1-1; D may be TRBD1 (6 bases). The CDR3 spans 14 residues. Germline assignment: CDR1 ENHRY and CDR2 SYGVKD. The V gene lost 4 bases and the J gene lost 11 bases, with 20 bases spanning the gap. In DNA, the CDR3 is TGTGCCATCAGTGCGGACAGCCGAAGAGGATTTGCTTTCTTT. Translating it yields CAISADSRRGFAFF.

The J gene is TRBJ2-7, the V gene TRBV19; D call uncertain. V was clipped by 7 bases and J by 1 base, with 14 bases between them. The CDR3 spans 14 residues. Per the germline V gene, CDR1 is LNHDA and CDR2 is SQIVND (reference sequence). The DNA of the CDR3 is TGTGCCAGTACCCCTGGCCACAGATCCTACGAGCAGTACTTC. It encodes CASTPGHRSYEQYF.

This clone was seen once. This chain joins TRBV6-4 and TRBJ1-6; D unresolved. The CDR3 is 14 amino acids. Germline V gene sequence: CDR1 MRHNA, CDR2 SNTAGT. The V and J ends lost 5 bases and 17 bases respectively, with 22 bases between them. CDR3: CASSQYRGGGEVHF. The DNA for the CDR3 is TGTGCCAGCAGTCAATACCGCGGCGGAGGTGAGGTCCACTTT.

V is TRBV4-1 and J is TRBJ1-2; D remains unclear. Looked up from germline, CDR1 is MGHRA and CDR2 is YSYEKL. V lost 0 bases and J 4 bases, leaving 9 bases between the germline ends. The CDR3 loop spans 14 amino acids. The CDR3 loop is CASSQEIGGYGYTF. The CDR3 DNA follows: TGCGCCAGCAGCCAAGAAATAGGAGGCTATGGCTACACCTTC.

This clone was seen a single time. The CDR3 region is CASSPPLAEGRWLNTEAFF. The CDR3 DNA is TGTGCCAGCAGCCCACCGCTTGCCGAGGGACGCTGGCTGAACACTGAAGCTTTCTTT. The rearrangement uses TRBV5-6 and TRBJ1-1; the D gene is possibly TRBD1 (5 bases). Trimming stripped 4 bases from V and 0 bases from J, with 25 bases between. The germline V gene has CDR1 SGHDT and CDR2 YYEEEE. The CDR3 extends over 19 amino acids.

The chain couples TRBV9 to TRBJ2-7, with TRBD1 matching over 9 bases. V lost 4 bases and J lost 8; bases outside the gene matches: 7. Germline CDR1 and CDR2: SGDLS and YYNGEE. The CDR3 contains 13 residues. CDR3 DNA: TGTGCCAGCAGCCCTAGGACAGGGGACAAGCAGTACTTC. Translating it yields CASSPRTGDKQYF.

V and J are TRBV28 and TRBJ1-5, with TRBD1 matching over 8 bases. CDR1 and CDR2 (germline): MDHEN, SYDVKM. The CDR3 runs 17 residues. Germline trimming cut 7 bases from V and 2 bases from J; bases unmatched to any gene: 13. The CDR3 DNA follows: TGTGCCAGCAACAGGGACAGGAGAAACGGTGGCAATCAGCCCCAGCATTTT. Its translation: CASNRDRRNGGNQPQHF.

The rearrangement joins TRBV9 to TRBJ2-2; the D gene is possibly TRBD2 (5 bases). The V gene's germline CDR1 is SGDLS and CDR2 YYNGEE. V lost 0 bases and J lost 6, with 9 bases in between. This CDR3 spans 14 amino acids. CDR3: CASSVVDFAGELFF. The CDR3 DNA sequence: TGTGCCAGCAGCGTAGTGGACTTCGCCGGGGAGCTGTTTTTT.

The chain has TRBV2 and TRBJ2-5; no clear D. The germline V and J ends were trimmed by 7 bases and 5 bases, with 20 bases remaining between them. The germline CDR1 and CDR2 sequences are SNHLY and FYNNEI. The CDR3 consists of 15 residues. CDR3 in DNA: TGTGCCAGCAAAACACCCGGGTCACATACCGAGACCCAGTACTTC. Translation gives CASKTPGSHTETQYF. Full variable domain (outside the CDR3, taken from reference TRBV2 and TRBJ2-5): EPEVTQTPSHQVTQMGQEVILRCVPISNHLYFYWYRQILGQKVEFLVSFYNNEISEKSEIFDDQFSVERPDGSNFTLKIRSTKLEDSAMYFCASKTPGSHTETQYFGPGTRLLVL.

This clone appeared once. V is TRBV7-6 and J is TRBJ2-2; TRBD1 matches at 7 bases. The length of the CDR3 is 14 residues. J lost 1 base, V lost 6 bases, and 2 bases had no gene match. Germline V gene sequence: CDR1 SGHVS, CDR2 FNYEAQ. CDR3 region: CASRAGGNTGELFF. The CDR3 DNA is TGTGCCAGCAGGGCAGGGGGGAACACCGGGGAGCTGTTTTTT.

The V and J genes are TRBV5-6 and TRBJ2-7; possibly TRBD1 for D (5 bases). The CDR3 covers 14 residues. V lost 0 bases, J lost 2 bases, and 9 bases lay in between. CDR1 is SGHDT, CDR2 YYEEEE, per germline. CDR3 bases: TGTGCCAGCAGCTTGGACAGGTTCGCCTACGAGCAGTACTTC. Protein sequence: CASSLDRFAYEQYF. Full variable domain (remainder filled in from reference TRBV5-6 and TRBJ2-7): DAGVTQSPTHLIKTRGQQVTLRCSPKSGHDTVSWYQQALGQGPQFIFQYYEEEERQRGNFPDRFSGHQFPNYSSELNVNALLLGDSALYLCASSLDRFAYEQYFGPGTRLTVT.

This clone was picked up one time. The chain is built from TRBV28 and TRBJ1-6, with D possibly being TRBD1 (6 bases). CDR3 size: 17 residues. Germline V gene data show CDR1 as MDHEN and CDR2 as SYDVKM. V lost 7 bases and J lost 2, with 18 bases in between. The CDR3 is CASNQMGGSTYNSPLHF. Here the CDR3 DNA reads TGTGCCAGCAACCAAATGGGGGGCAGTACCTATAATTCACCCCTCCACTTT.